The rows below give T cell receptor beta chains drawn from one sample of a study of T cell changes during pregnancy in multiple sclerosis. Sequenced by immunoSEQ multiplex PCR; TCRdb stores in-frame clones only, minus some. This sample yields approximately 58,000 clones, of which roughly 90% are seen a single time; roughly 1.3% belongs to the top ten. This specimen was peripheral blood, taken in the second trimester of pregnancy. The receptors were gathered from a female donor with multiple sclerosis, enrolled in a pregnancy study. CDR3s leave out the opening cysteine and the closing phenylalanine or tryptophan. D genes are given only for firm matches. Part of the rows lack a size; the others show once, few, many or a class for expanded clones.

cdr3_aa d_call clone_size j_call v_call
ASSNDWNEQF . . TRBJ2-1 TRBV2
ASSFGGDEQF . . TRBJ2-1 TRBV7-9
ASSLYQYNEQF . . TRBJ2-1 TRBV5-4
ASGEGLAEYNEQF TRBD2 . TRBJ2-1 TRBV7-9
ASSRDRGHEQY TRBD1 once TRBJ2-7 TRBV6-5
ASSKDRDQPQH TRBD1 . TRBJ1-5 TRBV10-1
ASSPQGKAGHEQY . few TRBJ2-7 TRBV7-9
ASSDTGTGGFNG TRBD1 . TRBJ1-4 TRBV5-1
ASSLWRGPQEAF . once TRBJ1-1 TRBV27
ASSLWLAGASDTQY TRBD2 . TRBJ2-3 TRBV5-1
ASTDRDQPQH TRBD1 . TRBJ1-5 TRBV2
ASSEGSEQNEAF . . TRBJ1-1 TRBV6-1
ASSQDPGRDTQY . once TRBJ2-3 TRBV4-1
ASKPPTTEAF . . TRBJ1-1 TRBV28
ASSFQKNTEAF . . TRBJ1-1 TRBV11-2
ASSPLRLEGDEQF . few TRBJ2-1 TRBV7-6
ATNRETNYGYT . . TRBJ1-2 TRBV7-9
ASSFSTGGSGSYEQY TRBD2 . TRBJ2-7 TRBV11-2
ASSYGTGGRPQH . once TRBJ1-5 TRBV6-5
ASSYAEFGQGYEQY TRBD1 . TRBJ2-7 TRBV10-2
ASSFRGAGSNEKLF . . TRBJ1-4 TRBV5-4
ASGAGEESYGYT . . TRBJ1-2 TRBV19
ASSLSGSPYNEQF TRBD2 once TRBJ2-1 TRBV27
ASRLAGALGTQY TRBD2 . TRBJ2-5 TRBV14
ASRGGSQDQPQH . . TRBJ1-5 TRBV2
ASSDSAGAYNEQF TRBD2 . TRBJ2-1 TRBV6-4
ASSFTGYNEQF . . TRBJ2-1 TRBV5-1
ASSAGLLAGTQY . . TRBJ2-3 TRBV5-1
ASSVETSGSNWDTQY TRBD2 . TRBJ2-3 TRBV9
ASNRQGQGQETQY TRBD1 once TRBJ2-5 TRBV2
ASSPGESDTQY . . TRBJ2-3 TRBV19
AISGETGVREQY TRBD1 . TRBJ2-7 TRBV10-3
ASSLPAGVTGELF TRBD2 . TRBJ2-2 TRBV5-4
ASSDGGAIGRETQY . . TRBJ2-5 TRBV6-1
ASSYSAGQLLYGYT TRBD1 . TRBJ1-2 TRBV6-5
ASSGGTSSQY TRBD2 once TRBJ2-3 TRBV2
ASSFPRGSYEQY . few TRBJ2-7 TRBV7-9
ASSLARDRGHEQY TRBD1 . TRBJ2-7 TRBV5-1
ASSETWTGGRPDTQY TRBD2 . TRBJ2-3 TRBV6-1
ASSLLVGVGTEAF . . TRBJ1-1 TRBV11-2
ASSYSFSTDTQY . . TRBJ2-3 TRBV6-5
ASSGRTAGYNEQF . . TRBJ2-1 TRBV10-2
SAHRGLTEAF TRBD1 few TRBJ1-1 TRBV29-1
ASSPLGEGQPQH . . TRBJ1-5 TRBV7-9
ASGLRPLGGREQY . once TRBJ2-7 TRBV12-5